These T cell receptor beta chains were read from a single sample in a study of blood T cell repertoires in COVID-19. Clones were sequenced by immunoSEQ multiplex PCR, and TCRdb holds only the in-frame ones, with some missing. The repertoire holds about 11,000 clones, with roughly 87% as singletons. The sample was peripheral blood. Receptor source: a man aged 25-45 years with active or convalescent COVID-19. Each CDR3 is given with its conserved first and last residue. Fields, in order: clone size, J gene, D gene, V gene, CDR3 DNA, CDR3 protein. A D gene is named only where the DNA matches it firmly. For some rows the clone size is stated as once, few or many, or as a class when expanded; others skip it.

NA | TRBJ1-1 | NA | TRBV3-1/TRBV3-2 | TGTGCCAGCAGCCACGCGGGGGAAGCTTTCTTT | CASSHAGEAFF
NA | TRBJ2-5 | TRBD1 | TRBV18 | TGTGCCAGCTCACCACTGCCACAGGGGACCCAAGAGACCCAGTACTTC | CASSPLPQGTQETQYF
NA | TRBJ2-3 | TRBD2 | TRBV7-2 | TGTGCCAGCAGCTTGAGACTAGCGGGTGGGACAGATACGCAGTATTTT | CASSLRLAGGTDTQYF
NA | TRBJ1-1 | TRBD1 | TRBV6-6 | TGTGCCAGCTGTCCAACCGGGGGTCCAGGGGGAGCCTACACTGAAGCTTTCTTT | CASCPTGGPGGAYTEAFF
few | TRBJ2-3 | NA | TRBV5-5 | TGTGCCAGCAGCTTGGCCGGCCCCGGGACTGAAGCAGATACGCAGTATTTT | CASSLAGPGTEADTQYF
NA | TRBJ2-3 | TRBD1 | TRBV6-5 | TGTGCCAGCAGTTACTCCGGGACAGAAGTCACAGATACGCAGTATTTT | CASSYSGTEVTDTQYF
NA | TRBJ1-6 | TRBD1 | TRBV5-1 | TGCGCCAGCAGTCTGCTCCGGGACAGGGTTAGCTCCTATAATTCACCCCTCCACTTT | CASSLLRDRVSSYNSPLHF
NA | TRBJ2-5 | NA | TRBV6-6 | TGTGCCAGCAGTTACGCAGGAGGTGTAGAAGAGACCCAGTACTTC | CASSYAGGVEETQYF
NA | TRBJ2-2 | TRBD1 | TRBV27 | TGTGCCAGCAGAAACACCGGGAACAGGGGCACCGGGGAGCTGTTTTTT | CASRNTGNRGTGELFF
NA | TRBJ1-1 | TRBD1 | TRBV5-1 | TGCGCCAGCAGCGGACAGGGGAACACTGAAGCTTTCTTT | CASSGQGNTEAFF
NA | TRBJ2-3 | TRBD2 | TRBV10-3 | TGTGCCATGACGTCGGGGGGGGGCACAGATACGCAGTATTTT | CAMTSGGGTDTQYF
NA | TRBJ2-1 | NA | TRBV6-5 | TGTGCCAGCAAGCTCAGGGCTGGCTCCTACAATGAGCAGTTCTTC | CASKLRAGSYNEQFF
NA | TRBJ1-1 | TRBD1 | TRBV2 | TGTGCCAGCTTCCGGGACAGGGAAAGTAAAGCTTTCTTT | CASFRDRESKAFF